This T cell receptor beta chain was identified during a study of blood T cell repertoires in COVID-19. Profiled with immunoSEQ multiplex PCR; TCRdb holds only in-frame clones, not every one. This table holds 220,000 or so clones, around 83% found once. The clonotype originates from a woman between 50 and 59 years old with COVID-19, enrolled during active disease. The sequenced sample consisted of peripheral blood.

CDR3 DNA: TGTGCCAGCAGCTTAAGGACTAGCGGGGGGGCGAGGACCCAGTACTTC. Its translation: CASSLRTSGGARTQYF. The V call is TRBV7-2, the J call TRBJ2-5; 15 bases are a match to TRBD2. Germline V CDR1 and CDR2: SGHTA, FQGNSA. Trimming took 2 bases from V and 7 from J; bases not matched to a gene: 5. The CDR3 loop spans 16 amino acids.